This TCR beta chain was sequenced in a study of blood T cell repertoires in COVID-19 (TCRdb year 2020). Notes on the research overall: Collaborator samples came from the United States, Italy and Spain and covered acute and convalescent phases of COVID-19. The material from the prospective study consisted of cDNA or gDNA derived from T cells, B-cell-depleted T cells, or PBMCs. Subjects who had been exposed to COVID-19, were actively infected with it, or had recovered from it provided the deeply sampled blood TCRbeta repertoires that made up the dataset. The repertoires were released in a freely available public database meant as a resource for research on the immune response to SARS-CoV-2. The samples were drawn from the first 160 participants of the ongoing ImmuneRACE study and from some 1,300 subjects provided by 6 global collaborators. The sample metadata nearly always contained a de-identified subject ID, COVID-19 status, age in years and sex. Where HLA class I and class II types were available, the types were taken from metadata supplied by the sample provider, not from assay-based typing. What the authors observed across the whole study: The quantity of clinical and demographic metadata differed by source and by participant and was supplied without curation.

In the prospective study, participants were about 18 to 89 years old, resided in approximately 22 geographic areas of the United States, and were enrolled through a virtual design. In the prospective study, participants were assigned to cohorts based on the clinical history participants reported in a screening survey and a study questionnaire. ImmuneRACE Cohort 3 recovered participants were defined by two consecutive negative NP/OP PCR tests, healthcare professional clearance, or symptom resolution. Each participant in the prospective study had whole blood, serum and a nasopharyngeal or oropharyngeal swab collected by mobile phlebotomists. Over a roughly 2-month period, participants in the prospective study had the option of providing additional blood draws and questionnaires. Prospective study blood samples were shipped either frozen or at room temperature before DNA extraction. The immunoSEQ Assay, a bias-controlled multiplex PCR, was used to amplify TCRbeta CDR3 regions from genomic DNA. On the authors' methods: Within the assay, amplification of reference gene primers was used to estimate how many nucleated cells each sample contained. To quantify the absolute abundance of each unique TCRbeta CDR3 rearrangement, sequence reads were collapsed and filtered. Productive Simpson clonality was computed per sample as the square root of Simpson's diversity index over productive rearrangements. TCRdb's version of the immuneACCESS table is confined to in-frame rearrangements and falls short of the full clone set. An unresolved V gene accounts for under half of the shortfall where checked; the remainder is of unknown origin. For V, J and clone size, that table is used; D and trimming come from the DNA. In this sample the table shows a few hundred thousand clones, more than 75% of which occur a single time. Around 1.2% of the sample lies in the top ten.

This clone occurred once. Its antigen remains undetermined. Base qualities were left out, and no much larger clone turns up one base away. The germline V gene (reference sequence) gives CDR1 as LNHDA and CDR2 as SQIVND. The CDR3 covers 11 residues, taking in both the cysteine and the phenylalanine. Only the CDR3 DNA stays, 33 bases, in frame from base 1. Between the V and J ends, shortened by 10 bases and 10 bases respectively, the junction contains 16 bases. In this chain, TRBV19 is recombined with TRBJ1-1; no D gene is confidently identified. The sample taken for sequencing was PBMCs or T cells enriched from blood (not recorded which). The sequence derives from a woman aged 18-29 years who had recovered from COVID-19. The sequenced DNA is TGTGCCACTTTGGACGGGAGACTAGCTTTCTTT. Protein translation: CATLDGRLAFF. Reference TRBV19 and TRBJ1-1 genes cover what lies past the CDR3, so the full variable domain is DGGITQSPKYLFRKEGQNVTLSCEQNLNHDAMYWYRQDPGQGLRLIYYSQIVNDFQKGDIAEGYSVSREKKESFPLTVTSAQKNPTAFYLCATLDGRLAFFGQGTRLTVV.